This is a list of T cell receptor beta chains from one sample in a study of T cells in localized non-small cell lung cancer. Using immunoSEQ multiplex PCR, the repertoire was profiled, and TCRdb retains in-frame clones only, with some absent. The repertoire holds 65,000 or so clones, with around 81% as singletons. Sequenced material: PBMCs, taken before any cancer treatment. All receptors derive from a man aged 35 to 69 with stage II lung adenocarcinoma. Each CDR3 is given with its conserved first and last residue. A D gene is named only where the DNA matches it firmly.

V,D,J,CDR3
TRBV7-3,.,TRBJ2-3,CASSLLDGDTQYF
TRBV7-9,.,TRBJ1-2,CASSLSLNGYTF
TRBV5-4,.,TRBJ2-3,CASSLEPQNTDTQYF
TRBV11-3,.,TRBJ2-1,CASSPDGSYNEQFF
TRBV10-1,.,TRBJ2-7,CASREGPGQAFYEQYF
TRBV13,.,TRBJ2-7,CASSLKGGSYEQYF
TRBV4-3,TRBD1,TRBJ2-3,CASSQDRTGGTDTQYF
TRBV7-6,.,TRBJ2-1,CASSLGAGSYNEQFF
TRBV11-1,TRBD1,TRBJ2-5,CASNRDRGYQETQYF
TRBV19,TRBD1,TRBJ1-2,CASSIGGGVQGYTF
TRBV2,.,TRBJ2-5,CASSEKPGPQGETQYF
TRBV11-3,.,TRBJ2-5,CASSLAPERKETQYF
TRBV19,.,TRBJ1-2,CASRYSGSNYGYTF
TRBV11-3,.,TRBJ1-1,CASSPKITNTEAFF
TRBV5-8,.,TRBJ2-3,CASSLWSGHTDTQYF
TRBV6-6,.,TRBJ2-5,CASSYLQGTKTQYF
TRBV5-6,.,TRBJ2-3,CASSLKGNTQYF
TRBV30,.,TRBJ2-5,CAWSVGIQETQYF